This T cell receptor beta chain came from a study of blood T cell repertoires in COVID-19. This study enrolled people aged 18 to 89 from roughly 22 US geographic areas. Using immunoSEQ multiplex PCR, the repertoire was profiled, and TCRdb retains in-frame clones only, with some absent. Of about 150,000 clones listed, roughly 85% are singletons. Sequenced input: PBMCs or T cells enriched from blood (not recorded which). The clonotype comes from a woman in her 70s in a cohort exposed to, infected with or recovered from COVID-19 (not recorded which).

The CDR3 DNA is TGTGCCAGCAGCTTAGTAGGGGTGGGGAGACAGGGCGCCTACGAGCAGTACTTC. It specifies CASSLVGVGRQGAYEQYF. The genes are TRBV7-9 and TRBJ2-7, with 7 bases that match TRBD1. V lost 1 base and J lost 2; bases outside the gene matches: 14. CDR1 SEHNR and CDR2 FQNEAQ come from the germline V gene (reference sequence). CDR3 length equals 18 residues.